This T cell receptor beta chain was sequenced during a study of monozygotic twins with inflammatory bowel disease (dated by TCRdb to about 2019). Regarding the research as a whole: A total of around 30 monozygotic twin pairs were included in the full study, comprising nine German pairs (four IBD-concordant, five IBD-discordant) and 19 IBD-discordant Danish pairs. Each individual had, on average, about 151 000 unique TCRalpha sequences and 181 000 unique TCRbeta sequences available for analysis. Within discordant pairs, disease-associated traits were sought mainly by comparing IBD patients with their genetically identical healthy co-twins.

An approximately 2.5 ml peripheral blood sample was drawn into PAXgene tubes per donor and stored at -80°C. Total RNA was isolated from whole blood with the PAXgene blood miRNA kit on an automated QIAcube, without T cell sorting. Peripheral blood from monozygotic twin pairs who were concordant or discordant for inflammatory bowel disease underwent deep TCRalpha and TCRbeta repertoire profiling using unique molecular barcoding. For every twin pair, smoking habits were documented, and each individual was categorised as a current, former or never smoker. The germline V gene sets CDR1 to SGHRS and CDR2 to YFSETQ. Including cysteine and phenylalanine, the CDR3 has 14 amino acids. A DNA sequence was not provided. The method behind the library was 5' RACE. The input for every TCR library was around 3,800 ng of total RNA. For each sample, cDNA synthesis was carried out in eight separate reactions using SMARTScribe reverse transcriptase. During cDNA synthesis, template switching was used to introduce unique molecular identifiers that contained a 6-nucleotide sample barcode. Two nested PCRs of roughly 15 and 9 cycles amplified the TCRalpha and TCRbeta cDNA, and bead purification followed each PCR. Before amplification, the cDNA was both treated with uracil DNA-glycosylase and purified with the QIAquick PCR purification kit. The second PCR was the step at which Illumina TruSeq-compatible adapters and sample-specific barcodes were added. Library quality and concentration were assessed using TapeStation and Qubit, and 5 ng of each library was pooled. Sequencing of pooled libraries was carried out on an Illumina HiSeq2500 single-index Rapid Run using 2 x 100 bp reads and custom sequencing primers. As for how the authors treated the data: PCR and sequencing errors were corrected by UMI-based consensus assembly using MiGEC version 1.2.6. MiXCR version 2.1.1 handled V(D)J alignment, clonotype assembly and CDR3 extraction. To normalise gene usage, clonotype sharing and MAIT/NKT TCR abundance, the analysis used the top 1000, 10 000 and 20 000 clonotypes per sample. After downsampling to 27 000 UMIs, diversity was calculated as the inverse Simpson index using the vegan R package. Paired Mann-Whitney U tests on discordant twin pairs were used, with Benjamini-Hochberg multiple-testing correction. The reads went through TCRdb reprocessing, and each CDR3 protein sequence gets one entry with no DNA. The authors' filters were not applied to this entry. The record for this sample contains nearly 450,000 distinct CDR3 sequences. The biggest ten clones account for 2.4% of the sample.

Study-wide findings and limitations: Fewer clonotypes were shared with other individuals by IBD patients than by healthy twins, most markedly in patients showing signs of disease activity. Differing immunosuppressive treatments among patients may have added background noise and inter-individual variability to the repertoires. The results gave no support for a single strong signal or clonotype linked to IBD. Different T cell subtypes could not be distinguished in the analysis. Measured by the inverse Simpson index, TCRbeta repertoire diversity was lower in IBD patients than in their healthy co-twins. Concordant and discordant twins showed no difference in repertoire similarity, possibly because of limited statistical power.

Note on this clonotype: The antigen it binds to is not known.

Sample: blood. The rearrangement combines TRBV5-1 with TRBJ1-3. This sequence originates from a human donor with ulcerative colitis or Crohn's disease, or a healthy co-twin of an affected twin (not recorded which). CDR3 region: CASIVGVSGNTIYF. With the rest looked up from the reference TRBV5-1 and TRBJ1-3 genes rather than sequenced, the full variable domain is KAGVTQTPRYLIKTRGQQVTLSCSPISGHRSVSWYQQTPGQGLQFLFEYFSETQRNKGNFPGRFSGRQFSNSRSEMNVSTLELGDSALYLCASIVGVSGNTIYFGEGSWLTVV.